Shown below are 25 T cell receptor beta chains from a single sample sequenced in a study of control samples from healthy donors and cancer patients. Sequencing was performed with immunoSEQ multiplex PCR; in TCRdb, only in-frame clones are kept and a portion is missing. This sample yields about 140,000 clones, of which about nine tenths are seen a single time; under 4% belongs to the top ten. Material for sequencing was blood. The receptor set was obtained from a man aged 30-40 years in good health.

The V call is TRBV5-1, the J call TRBJ1-5, with 8 positions matching TRBD1. The CDR3 has 15 residues. V gave up 2 bases and J gave up 3 bases; unmatched junction bases: 4. Germline V CDR1 and CDR2: SGHRS, YFSETQ. The CDR3 nucleotides are TGCGCCAGCAGCTTACAGGGGGTGGTCAATCAGCCCCAGCATTTT. Residues: CASSLQGVVNQPQHF.

The rearrangement links TRBV18 to TRBJ2-7, with TRBD2 matching 7 bases. This CDR3 has 15 residues. V dropped 6 bases and J dropped 0; count of bases not matched to a gene: 8. Germline lookup yields CDR1 KGHSH and CDR2 LQKENI. CDR3 sequence: CASSHRTSLSYEQYF. CDR3 DNA sequence: TGTGCCAGCTCTCACAGGACTAGTCTCTCCTACGAGCAGTACTTC.

This clone appeared once. This chain connects TRBV9 to TRBJ2-7; 12 positions agree with TRBD1. V shed 0 bases and J 5 bases; nucleotides not matched to a gene: 3. The CDR3 has 15 amino acids. CDR1 is SGDLS, CDR2 YYNGEE, per germline. CDR3 sequence: CASSVDGTGGDEQYF. The CDR3 bases are TGTGCCAGCAGCGTAGATGGGACAGGGGGCGACGAGCAGTACTTC.

In this sample, this clone turned up once. This CDR3 reads CASSKGQGRNSPLHF. As DNA, the CDR3 is TGTGCCAGCAGCAAAGGACAGGGAAGGAATTCACCCCTCCACTTT. V is TRBV9 and J is TRBJ1-6; 8 bases are shared with TRBD1. The CDR3 sequence is 15 residues long. The V and J ends lost 4 bases and 7 bases, in that order; junction bases with no gene match: 7. CDR1 and CDR2 from the germline V gene are SGDLS and YYNGEE.

In this sample, this clone turned up once. The rearrangement links TRBV19 to TRBJ2-3, with 13 bases that match TRBD2. Germline V gene data show CDR1 as LNHDA and CDR2 as SQIVND (reference sequence). The V gene end was trimmed by 7 bases and the J gene end by 3 bases; junction bases not matched to a gene: 10. This CDR3 is built from 17 residues. CDR3 sequence (DNA): TGTGCCAGTACGGAGACCCGGACTAGCGGGGGAACAGATACGCAGTATTTT. Amino acids: CASTETRTSGGTDTQYF.

The V and J genes are TRBV5-1 and TRBJ2-3, with D perhaps matching TRBD2 (5 bases). The V gene's germline CDR1 is SGHRS and CDR2 YFSETQ. The CDR3 covers 15 residues. V gave up 7 bases and J gave up 4 bases, with 19 bases separating them. In DNA form, the CDR3 reads TGCGCCAGCGGGATCGGGGTCCCCGGGGCAGATACGCAGTATTTT. Encoded protein: CASGIGVPGADTQYF.

The chain is built from TRBV27 and TRBJ1-1; 7 bases fit TRBD1. Germline CDR1 is MNHEY and CDR2 is SMNVEV (reference sequence). V lost 10 bases and J lost 1; bases outside the gene matches: 9. This CDR3 region has 14 residues. The CDR3 here is CANGDRGANTEAFF. As DNA, the CDR3 is TGTGCCAACGGGGACAGAGGGGCGAACACTGAAGCTTTCTTT.

The chain employs TRBV12-3 or TRBV12-4 and TRBJ2-7; the D gene is possibly TRBD2 (6 bases). This CDR3 is 13 amino acids long. V lost 3 bases, J lost 4 bases, and 10 bases lay in between. The CDR3, as DNA: TGTGCCAGCAGTTTCGGGGGAGAATACGAGCAGTACTTC. Amino acids: CASSFGGEYEQYF.

In this sample, this clone turned up a few times. This chain links TRBV5-5 with TRBJ2-7; D perhaps matches TRBD1 (5 bases). Germline CDR1 SGHKS, CDR2 YYEKEE (reference sequence). V dropped 1 base and J dropped 1 base, with 12 bases sitting between them. The CDR3 consists of 15 residues. CDR3 sequence: CASSLSPQGSYEQYF. The CDR3 DNA reads as TGTGCCAGCAGCTTGAGTCCCCAGGGATCCTACGAGCAGTACTTC.

The J gene is TRBJ1-2, the V gene TRBV18; 7 bases are a match to TRBD1. Germline V CDR1 and CDR2: KGHSH, LQKENI. V shed 2 bases, J shed 4 bases, and the junction held 7 bases outside the gene matches. This CDR3 has 15 residues. The CDR3 loop reads CASSPSEGASYGYTF. CDR3 DNA: TGTGCCAGCTCACCATCGGAGGGGGCGAGCTATGGCTACACCTTC.

This chain connects TRBV6-6 to TRBJ1-1; 10 bases match TRBD1. With V trimmed by 5 bases and J by 7 bases, 19 bases remained unmatched. The V gene's germline CDR1 is MNHNY and CDR2 SVGAGI (reference sequence). The CDR3 covers 18 residues. The CDR3 region is CASSPPGQGTRTGLEAFF. CDR3 DNA sequence: TGTGCCAGCAGTCCGCCGGGACAGGGGACCAGGACAGGACTTGAAGCTTTCTTT.

The chain couples TRBV11-2 to TRBJ2-1; 8 nucleotides agree with TRBD2. The CDR3 covers 16 residues. The V gene end was trimmed by 1 base and the J gene end by 8 bases; junction bases not matched to a gene: 10. In germline, CDR1 is SGHAT, CDR2 FQNNGV. In DNA form, the CDR3 reads TGTGCCAGCAGCTTAGGGGTAGCGGGGTTTCGGGATGAGCAGTTCTTC. It specifies CASSLGVAGFRDEQFF.

Only one count was recorded for this clone. The V gene is TRBV19, the J gene TRBJ1-1; 10 positions agree with TRBD1. Germline V CDR1 and CDR2: LNHDA, SQIVND (reference sequence). This CDR3 is built from 11 residues. The V gene end was trimmed by 8 bases and the J gene end by 13 bases; junction bases not matched to a gene: 7. CDR3 nucleotides: TGTGCCAGTGCCGGGACAGGGGTCGTTTTCTTT. Its translation is CASAGTGVVFF.

With respect to this clone: This same CDR3 is encoded by further DNA sequences in the sample. J is TRBJ1-6 and V is TRBV5-1; 9 bases line up with TRBD1. Germline CDR1 SGHRS, CDR2 YFSETQ. V dropped 5 bases and J dropped 7; count of bases not matched to a gene: 7. This CDR3 spans 15 amino acids. CDR3 DNA: TGCGCCAGCAGTCGGGACAGGGCGAACAATTCACCCCTCCACTTT. Translated: CASSRDRANNSPLHF.

V gene TRBV11-2 combines with J gene TRBJ2-3; the match to TRBD2 covers 9 bases. The CDR3 extends over 18 amino acids. Germline loops: CDR1 SGHAT, CDR2 FQNNGV. The ends lost 1 base at V and 4 bases at J; junction bases unmatched: 12. The CDR3 loop reads CASSLGLRAGGYPDTQYF. The CDR3 nucleotides read TGTGCCAGCAGCTTAGGTTTACGAGCGGGGGGCTATCCAGATACGCAGTATTTT.

This clone has a single count. The CDR3 protein is CASSPRDTRKNEQFF. CDR3 nucleotide sequence: TGTGCCAGCAGTCCCCGGGACACCAGAAAAAATGAGCAGTTCTTC. The chain joins TRBV27 to TRBJ2-1; possible D gene TRBD1, 6 bases. This CDR3 has 15 residues. The V end lost 5 bases, the J end lost 7 bases, and 18 bases lay between the germline ends. Germline V gene sequence: CDR1 MNHEY, CDR2 SMNVEV (reference sequence).

The chain recombines TRBV19 with TRBJ2-1; 13 nucleotides line up with TRBD2. The CDR3 consists of 17 residues. V lost 3 bases to trimming and J lost 7 bases; unmatched junction nucleotides: 9. Germline assignment: CDR1 LNHDA and CDR2 SQIVND (reference sequence). This CDR3 reads CASSMGGAGLAGNEQFF. Here the CDR3 DNA reads TGTGCCAGTAGTATGGGGGGTGCGGGACTAGCGGGAAATGAGCAGTTCTTC. Full variable domain (missing parts from reference TRBV19 and TRBJ2-1): DGGITQSPKYLFRKEGQNVTLSCEQNLNHDAMYWYRQDPGQGLRLIYYSQIVNDFQKGDIAEGYSVSREKKESFPLTVTSAQKNPTAFYLCASSMGGAGLAGNEQFFGPGTRLTVL.

The chain joins TRBV5-8 to TRBJ2-3; weak D call: TRBD1 (6 bases). CDR3 size: 13 residues. Germline V gene lookup returns CDR1 SGHTS and CDR2 YDEGEE. V gave up 6 bases and J gave up 3 bases, with 11 bases separating them. The CDR3 coding sequence is TGTGCCAGCAACCTCGGACAGACAGATACGCAGTATTTT. Encoded protein: CASNLGQTDTQYF.

The chain combines TRBV5-6 with TRBJ1-2; D gene ambiguous. Trimming left V 7 bases short and J 3 bases short, with 10 bases between. The V gene's germline CDR1 is SGHDT and CDR2 YYEEEE. CDR3 length: 12 amino acids. CDR3 sequence (DNA): TGTGCCAGCGCCATCGGAGACTATGGCTACACCTTC. This codes for CASAIGDYGYTF.

This chain joins TRBV10-2 and TRBJ2-7, with D possibly called TRBD1 or TRBD2 (5 bases each). Germline V lookup: CDR1 WSHSY, CDR2 SAAADI. V dropped 4 bases and J dropped 3 bases, with 7 bases sitting between them. The CDR3 sequence is 12 residues long. In nucleotides, the CDR3 is TGCGCCAGCAGTGTGGGGGTCTACGAGCAGTACTTC. Encoded protein: CASSVGVYEQYF.

The rearrangement uses TRBV27 and TRBJ2-3; D may be TRBD2 (5 bases). The germline V gene encodes CDR1 MNHEY and CDR2 SMNVEV (reference sequence). V lost 4 bases and J 4 bases, leaving 6 bases between the germline ends. This CDR3 is 12 amino acids long. In DNA form, the CDR3 reads TGTGCCAGCAGTTCAGCGGCAGATACGCAGTATTTT. Its protein product is CASSSAADTQYF.

The V and J genes are TRBV6-6 and TRBJ2-1; 8 nucleotides agree with TRBD1. Trimming cost V 6 bases and J 15 bases; bases outside gene matches: 16. The CDR3 has 14 residues. Per the germline V gene, CDR1 is MNHNY and CDR2 is SVGAGI (reference sequence). CDR3 region: CASRLDGSGGSPFF. The CDR3 bases are TGTGCCAGCAGACTAGATGGGTCAGGGGGCTCCCCGTTCTTC.

This chain connects TRBV6-2 or TRBV6-3 to TRBJ2-7; TRBD1 agrees at 10 bases. Germline V gene data show CDR1 as MNHEY and CDR2 as SVGEGT. V gave up 5 bases and J gave up 10 bases; unmatched junction bases: 11. This CDR3 is built from 14 residues. Here the CDR3 reads CASSPHPGQGKQYF. Written as DNA, the CDR3 is TGTGCCAGCAGTCCCCATCCGGGACAGGGGAAACAGTACTTC.

J is TRBJ2-3 and V is TRBV6-2 or TRBV6-3; 13 bases match TRBD2. The germline V gene has CDR1 MNHEY and CDR2 SVGEGT. Trimming removed 2 bases from V and 4 bases from J; junction bases left unmatched: 3. The CDR3 is made up of 16 amino acids. The CDR3 coding sequence is TGTGCCAGCAGTTACGGACTAGCGGGGGTGGCAGATACGCAGTATTTT. Translation gives CASSYGLAGVADTQYF.

The chain joins TRBV7-9 to TRBJ2-7; 7 bases agree with TRBD1. The V segment lost 1 base and the J segment 2 bases; nucleotides outside the gene matches: 14. Germline-derived CDR1 and CDR2 are SEHNR and FQNEAQ (reference sequence). The CDR3 totals 18 residues. In DNA, the CDR3 is TGTGCCAGCAGCTTAGTTACCATCAGGAACAGGGGTCCCTACGAGCAGTACTTC. This codes for CASSLVTIRNRGPYEQYF.